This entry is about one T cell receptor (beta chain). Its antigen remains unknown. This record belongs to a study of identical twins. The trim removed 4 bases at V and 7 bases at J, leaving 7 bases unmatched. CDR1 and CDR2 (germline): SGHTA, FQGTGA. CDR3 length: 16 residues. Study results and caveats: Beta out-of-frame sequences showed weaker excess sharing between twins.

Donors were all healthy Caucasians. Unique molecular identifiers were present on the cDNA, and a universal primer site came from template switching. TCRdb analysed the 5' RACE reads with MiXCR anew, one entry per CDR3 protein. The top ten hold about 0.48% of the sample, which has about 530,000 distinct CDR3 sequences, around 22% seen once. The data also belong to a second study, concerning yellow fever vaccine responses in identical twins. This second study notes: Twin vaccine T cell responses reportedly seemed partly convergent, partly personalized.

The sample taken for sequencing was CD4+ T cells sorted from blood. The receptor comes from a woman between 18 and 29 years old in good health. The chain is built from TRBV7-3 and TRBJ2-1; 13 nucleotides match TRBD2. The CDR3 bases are TGTGCCAGCAGCTCCGGACTAGCGGGAGCGGGTAATGAGCAGTTCTTC. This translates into CASSSGLAGAGNEQFF.